This T cell receptor beta chain derives from a study of cytomegalovirus exposure and HLA in healthy donors. Findings of the study overall: Researchers reported that three CMV-associated chains were confirmed in vitro as CMV antigen-specific. It was assumed in the presence/absence analyses that sequencing depth was roughly uniform across donors. Rare TCR sequences dominated, though some public TCRs recurred in many donors. As immune exposure information, only CMV serostatus was available.

About this clone: What it binds is unknown. The junction departs from germline at one end; a sequencing error may be responsible.

60 Vbeta and 13 Jbeta primers were used in PCR. Generated by immunoSEQ multiplex PCR, the TCRdb table keeps only in-frame clones and is missing some. The sample contains around 130,000 clones, approximately 80% of which appear only once. Germline CDR1 and CDR2: MNHNS and SASEGT. The CDR3 runs to 17 residues. Sequencing used PBMCs. V usage is TRBV6-1 and J usage is TRBJ2-7; tentatively, D is TRBD1 (5 bases). This receptor was obtained from a man between 40 and 49 years old in good health and CMV-seronegative. Here the CDR3 DNA reads TGTGCTAGCAGTGCCTATCCCCGGACGACAGATCCCACGGGGCAGTACTTC. Amino acids: CASSAYPRTTDPTGQYF.